These T cell receptor beta chains were read from a single sample in a study of T cell responses to AZD1222 COVID-19 vaccine. Clones were read by immunoSEQ multiplex PCR, and TCRdb kept only the in-frame ones, dropping some. The sample contains under 150,000 clones, about 89% of which appear only once. Sequencing used peripheral blood, obtained on day 0 of MenACWY control vaccination. The receptors originated from an adult in good health. Both conserved end residues are trimmed from each CDR3. Each record gives: V gene, clone size, CDR3 protein. Some rows have no size entry. The others give once, few or many, or a class for an expanded clone.

V gene: TRBV11-2
clone size: .
CDR3 protein: ASSLRRQASYEQY

V gene: TRBV7-2
clone size: once
CDR3 protein: ASSPRGPFINEQF

V gene: TRBV12-3/TRBV12-4
clone size: .
CDR3 protein: ASSQGASEQY

V gene: TRBV15
clone size: .
CDR3 protein: ATSRDRAGGVDTQY

V gene: TRBV2
clone size: .
CDR3 protein: ASSEQRAYQETQY

V gene: TRBV2
clone size: .
CDR3 protein: ASSDEGGREKLF

V gene: TRBV6-5
clone size: .
CDR3 protein: ARGEVGGNTIY

V gene: TRBV4-3
clone size: .
CDR3 protein: ASSQDAGGNTRGYT

V gene: TRBV19
clone size: .
CDR3 protein: ASRALGRSLGNSPLH

V gene: TRBV4-3
clone size: .
CDR3 protein: ASSRGPSGSSNEQF

V gene: TRBV7-3
clone size: .
CDR3 protein: ASSPPGQTSGANVLT

V gene: TRBV6-5
clone size: .
CDR3 protein: ASSYEQGVYEQY

V gene: TRBV28
clone size: .
CDR3 protein: ASSLGGDSNTEAF

V gene: TRBV7-9
clone size: .
CDR3 protein: ASSLEVRGYT

V gene: TRBV2
clone size: few
CDR3 protein: ASSGQGYTEAF

V gene: TRBV18
clone size: .
CDR3 protein: ASSPLGTTSGTTDTQY

V gene: TRBV27
clone size: .
CDR3 protein: ASSQSNEQF

V gene: TRBV5-5
clone size: .
CDR3 protein: ASSLVPEGGYT

V gene: TRBV5-1
clone size: .
CDR3 protein: ASSLGLDGQKLF

V gene: TRBV24-1
clone size: .
CDR3 protein: ATSDTAERGNSYGYT

V gene: TRBV6-6
clone size: .
CDR3 protein: ASSSRDSDTEAF

V gene: TRBV11-2
clone size: .
CDR3 protein: ASSLFGTPNTGELF

V gene: TRBV20-1
clone size: .
CDR3 protein: SASPPGGSDNEQF

V gene: TRBV10-2
clone size: once
CDR3 protein: ASSQSSYNEQF

V gene: TRBV29-1
clone size: .
CDR3 protein: SVGIDRTSGKETQY

V gene: TRBV28
clone size: .
CDR3 protein: ASARAGGTYEQY

V gene: TRBV14
clone size: .
CDR3 protein: ASSQDGFLAGRSSYNEQF

V gene: TRBV7-8
clone size: .
CDR3 protein: ASSPWDREHNEQF

V gene: TRBV29-1
clone size: .
CDR3 protein: SVEDPRGYGYT

V gene: TRBV13
clone size: .
CDR3 protein: ASSLEGDERAGEQY

V gene: TRBV30
clone size: .
CDR3 protein: AWSRAGELF

V gene: TRBV19
clone size: .
CDR3 protein: ASTSKSSTDTQY

V gene: TRBV9
clone size: .
CDR3 protein: ASSATGLGGSYEQY

V gene: TRBV5-1
clone size: .
CDR3 protein: ASSSQTGGETQY

V gene: TRBV2
clone size: .
CDR3 protein: ASSVGQGSTEAF

V gene: TRBV13
clone size: .
CDR3 protein: ASSPDHTQY

V gene: TRBV11-3
clone size: .
CDR3 protein: ASSPRSGWGEQY

V gene: TRBV20-1
clone size: .
CDR3 protein: SAKFDGYT

V gene: TRBV6-6
clone size: .
CDR3 protein: ASRSQSTGELF

V gene: TRBV6-5
clone size: .
CDR3 protein: ASSYDSRQGYT

V gene: TRBV7-9
clone size: .
CDR3 protein: ASRDNGGTEAF

V gene: TRBV12-3/TRBV12-4
clone size: .
CDR3 protein: ASSLITDYGYT

V gene: TRBV19
clone size: .
CDR3 protein: ASSIDRFATNEKLF

V gene: TRBV18
clone size: .
CDR3 protein: ASSRLQPGQGVKGLTEAF

V gene: TRBV7-6
clone size: .
CDR3 protein: ASAQLASETQY

V gene: TRBV9
clone size: .
CDR3 protein: ASSETFRANYGYT

V gene: TRBV6-5
clone size: .
CDR3 protein: ASSQLNTEAF

V gene: TRBV19
clone size: .
CDR3 protein: ASMTRGIRNQPQH